The 15 T cell receptor beta chains reported below all come from one sample, sequenced in a study of blood T cell repertoires in COVID-19. Sequencing was performed with immunoSEQ multiplex PCR; in TCRdb, only in-frame clones are kept and a portion is missing. The repertoire has approximately 250,000 clones, approximately 89% of them found once; the top ten carry around 2.5%. Sequencing was carried out using PBMCs or T cells enriched from blood (not recorded which). Receptors were obtained from a woman aged 35 to 49 with acute COVID-19.

V gene TRBV30 combines with J gene TRBJ2-7; 8 positions agree with TRBD1. Unmatched junction bases numbered 2, after V lost 1 base and J lost 3 bases. The CDR3 is 13 residues long. Germline V gene sequence: CDR1 GTSNPN, CDR2 SVGIG (reference sequence). The CDR3 DNA sequence: TGTGCCTGGAGTGATACAGGGGGCTACGAGCAGTACGTC. It codes for CAWSDTGGYEQYV.

This rearrangement joins TRBV7-2 to TRBJ1-3; the match to TRBD1 covers 11 bases. Germline V gene sequence: CDR1 SGHTA, CDR2 FQGNSA. The CDR3 contains 16 residues. Trimming cost V 1 base and J 2 bases; bases outside gene matches: 1. The CDR3 protein is CASSLGTGGAGNTIYF. In nucleotides, the CDR3 is TGTGCCAGCAGCTTAGGGACAGGGGGCGCTGGAAACACCATATATTTT.

The chain uses TRBV27 and TRBJ2-7, with D possibly matching TRBD1 (6 bases). This CDR3 has 14 residues. V was cut by 5 bases and J by 3 bases, with 14 bases left in between. Germline assignment: CDR1 MNHEY and CDR2 SMNVEV (reference sequence). For the CDR3, the DNA is TGTGCCAGCAGTGGGACCGGGACAATCTACGAGCAGTACTTC. This encodes CASSGTGTIYEQYF.

The chain employs TRBV27 and TRBJ1-5; D remains ambiguous. This CDR3 contains 14 residues. The V and J ends lost 5 bases and 3 bases respectively, with 11 bases between them. Germline values: CDR1 MNHEY, CDR2 SMNVEV (reference sequence). In nucleotides, the CDR3 is TGTGCCAGCAGTAACGACTGGAACAATCAGCCCCAGCATTTT. It codes for CASSNDWNNQPQHF.

The CDR3 here is CASSSGQSQETQYF. The DNA for the CDR3 is TGCGCCAGCAGCTCAGGACAGTCGCAAGAGACCCAGTACTTC. The genes are TRBV5-1 and TRBJ2-5; possible D gene TRBD1, 6 bases. Germline lookup yields CDR1 SGHRS and CDR2 YFSETQ. The V gene lost 3 bases and the J gene lost 2 bases, with 11 bases spanning the gap. The CDR3 contains 14 residues.

The V gene is TRBV24-1, the J gene TRBJ2-5, with a possible D match to TRBD2 (6 bases). The V end lost 7 bases, the J end lost 5 bases, and 16 bases lay between the germline ends. The germline V gene has CDR1 KGHDR and CDR2 SFDVKD. The CDR3 runs to 14 residues. The CDR3 loop is CATSAGSPRETQYF. The CDR3 DNA reads as TGTGCCACCAGCGCGGGGAGTCCCCGGGAGACCCAGTACTTC.

As for this clone: The junction departs from the called germline gene at one end, perhaps through a read error. V and J are TRBV6-1 and TRBJ1-2, with D hard to call. CDR1 and CDR2 from the germline V gene are MNHNS and SASEGT. The length of the CDR3 is 17 residues. The CDR3 reads CASSEAGRRRSNSGYTF. The CDR3 DNA follows: TGTGCCAGCAGTGAAGCGGGGAGACGGAGATCGAACTCTGGCTACACCTTC.

The chain uses TRBV5-4 and TRBJ2-1, with 8 positions matching TRBD2. Germline loops: CDR1 SGHNT, CDR2 YYREEE (reference sequence). J lost 3 bases, V lost 4 bases, and 6 bases had no gene match. The CDR3 runs to 15 residues. The CDR3 nucleotides are TGTGCCAGCAGCGCCTTAGCGGGAAACTACAATGAGCAGTTCTTC. Encoded protein: CASSALAGNYNEQFF.

The V and J genes are TRBV5-1 and TRBJ2-5; D remains unclear. The V end lost 7 bases, the J end lost 2 bases, and 9 bases lay between the germline ends. Looked up from germline, CDR1 is SGHRS and CDR2 is YFSETQ. The CDR3 extends over 12 amino acids. CDR3 in DNA: TGCGCCAGCTACAACCCACAAGAGACCCAGTACTTC. Its protein is CASYNPQETQYF.

This chain uses TRBV19 with TRBJ1-2; possibly TRBD1 for D (6 bases). Trimming took off 4 bases at V and 0 bases at J, with 24 bases between the two ends. CDR1 LNHDA and CDR2 SQIVND come from the germline V gene (reference sequence). This CDR3 contains 19 residues. Here the CDR3 reads CASSTTRKGGRRTNYGYTF. CDR3 nucleotide sequence: TGTGCCAGTAGTACTACTAGAAAGGGGGGGCGTAGAACTAACTATGGCTACACCTTC.

This clone was seen just once. The chain recombines TRBV5-8 with TRBJ1-1; a weak D match, TRBD1 (5 bases). Deletions cut 0 bases from V and 8 bases from J, with 17 bases between. Germline V gene data show CDR1 as SGHTS and CDR2 as YDEGEE. The CDR3 is made up of 15 amino acids. The CDR3 sequence is CASSLGGGYTWEAFF. CDR3 nucleotides: TGTGCCAGCAGCTTGGGGGGCGGCTACACTTGGGAAGCTTTCTTT.

The chain joins TRBV2 to TRBJ2-2, with 10 bases that match TRBD1. This CDR3 has 16 amino acids. With 7 bases clipped from V and 4 bases from J, the junction kept 9 bases outside the gene matches. CDR1 is SNHLY, CDR2 FYNNEI, per germline. The CDR3 region is CASTSGDRGTTGELFF. CDR3 bases: TGTGCCAGCACGAGTGGGGACAGGGGAACCACCGGGGAGCTGTTTTTT.

J is TRBJ2-2 and V is TRBV5-6; 9 nucleotides agree with TRBD1. Germline V gene lookup returns CDR1 SGHDT and CDR2 YYEEEE. J lost 4 bases, V lost 4 bases, and 8 bases had no gene match. This CDR3 is 16 amino acids long. CDR3 bases: TGTGCCAGCAGCCAAGACGACAGGGGGGCCACCGGGGAGCTGTTTTTT. It is translated as CASSQDDRGATGELFF.

This clone has just one count. The chain employs TRBV28 and TRBJ1-6; 7 positions agree with TRBD1. From germline, CDR1 is MDHEN and CDR2 SYDVKM. V gave up 6 bases and J gave up 0 bases; unmatched junction bases: 11. The CDR3 contains 18 residues. The CDR3 here is CASSTLQGLGSYNSPLHF. As DNA, the CDR3 is TGTGCCAGCAGCACGTTACAGGGGCTCGGCTCCTATAATTCACCCCTCCACTTT.

The CDR3 region is CASSSRTSGPREQYV. CDR3 in DNA: TGTGCCAGCAGCTCCCGGACTAGCGGCCCCCGTGAGCAGTACGTC. V is TRBV6-5 and J is TRBJ2-7; the match to TRBD2 covers 10 bases. The germline CDR1 and CDR2 sequences are MNHEY and SVGAGI. The ends lost 6 bases at V and 7 bases at J; junction bases unmatched: 12. The CDR3 loop spans 15 amino acids.